The clone carrying this T cell receptor beta chain was detected only a few times. Per germline, CDR1 MGHDK and CDR2 SYGVNS. This CDR3 comprises 13 residues. Trimming removed 7 bases at V and 3 bases at J, with 13 bases between. MiXCR, run by TCRdb on the 5' RACE reads, gives a single entry per CDR3 protein. The repertoire holds about 69,000 distinct CDR3 sequences, with under 9.5% as singletons. These data come from a study of early T cells in non-severe SARS-CoV-2 infection. Material: whole blood. V is TRBV25-1 and J is TRBJ2-7; D is uncertain. This clonotype was sampled from an adult who was a healthcare worker with PCR-confirmed SARS-CoV-2 infection or an uninfected control (not recorded which). The CDR3 DNA reads TGTGCCAGCAATGGTCCAAACCGCTACGAGCAGTACTTC. Protein sequence: CASNGPNRYEQYF.